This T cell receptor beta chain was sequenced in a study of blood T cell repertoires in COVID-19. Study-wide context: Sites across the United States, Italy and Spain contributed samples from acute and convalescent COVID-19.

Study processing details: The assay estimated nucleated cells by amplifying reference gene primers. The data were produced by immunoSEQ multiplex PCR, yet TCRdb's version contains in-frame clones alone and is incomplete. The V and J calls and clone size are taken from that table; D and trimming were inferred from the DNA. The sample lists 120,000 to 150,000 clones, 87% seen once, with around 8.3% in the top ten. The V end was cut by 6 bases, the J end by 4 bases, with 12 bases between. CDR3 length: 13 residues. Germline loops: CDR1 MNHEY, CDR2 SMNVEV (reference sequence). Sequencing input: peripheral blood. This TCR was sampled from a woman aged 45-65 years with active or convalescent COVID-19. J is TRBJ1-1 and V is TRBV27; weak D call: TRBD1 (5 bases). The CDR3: CASSRRGSTEAFF. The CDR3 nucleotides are TGTGCCAGCAGCCGACGGGGGAGCACTGAAGCTTTCTTT.